This is a list of T cell receptor beta chains from one sample in a study of CD8 T cells in ankylosing spondylitis. Each CDR3 protein gets one entry after TCRdb re-called the 5' RACE reads with MiXCR. The table has 700,000 to 1,000,000 distinct CDR3 sequences, 12% seen once. Source material: blood, either unsorted or a sorted T cell fraction (not recorded which). The receptor source for this set is a male donor with ankylosing spondylitis. Each CDR3 is given with its conserved first and last residue. The D gene is left open where the match is weak. The size field is filled for only some rows; it gives once, few, many or a size class.

D	J	size	V	DNA	CDR3
TRBD1	TRBJ2-2	.	TRBV24-1	TGTGCCACCAGTGATCCGACCAGGGGGAGAGTCGCCGGGGAGCTGTTTTTT	CATSDPTRGRVAGELFF
.	TRBJ2-1	few	TRBV30	TGTGCCTGGAGTCTCTCCTACAATGAGCAGTTCTTC	CAWSLSYNEQFF
.	TRBJ2-1	few	TRBV7-2	TGTGCCAGCAGCTTAGGTCGGAGCAATGAGCAGTTCTTC	CASSLGRSNEQFF
.	TRBJ2-7	many	TRBV29-1	TGCAGCGTGGGGACATCCACCTACGAGCAGTACTTC	CSVGTSTYEQYF
.	TRBJ2-7	.	TRBV3-1	TGTGCCAGCAGCCCTTCGGGTGGGCGAACCTACGAGCAGTACTTC	CASSPSGGRTYEQYF
.	TRBJ1-3	few	TRBV7-2	TGTGCCAGCAGGTCACAGGTATCCTCTGGAAACACCATATATTTT	CASRSQVSSGNTIYF
.	TRBJ1-4	.	TRBV4-2	TGTGCCAGCAGTCAAGATGGACAGCAAAATGAAAAACTGTTTTTT	CASSQDGQQNEKLFF
.	TRBJ2-3	once	TRBV5-1	TGCGCCAGCAGCTGGTTTTTAGACGGTACGCAGTATTTT	CASSWFLDGTQYF
TRBD2	TRBJ2-3	.	TRBV7-2	TGTGCCAGCGTCCTGACTAGCGGGAGACCTTTGCCTTATTTT	CASVLTSGRPLPYF
TRBD2	TRBJ2-1	many	TRBV4-2	TGTGCCAGCAGCCAAGAACTGCGACTAGCGGTCAATGAGCAGTTCTTC	CASSQELRLAVNEQFF
TRBD1	TRBJ2-2	few	TRBV4-3	TGCGCCAGCAGCCAAGTCTGGGACAGATCGTCCGGGGAGCTGTTTTTT	CASSQVWDRSSGELFF
.	TRBJ2-7	many	TRBV10-3	TGTGCCATCAGCAGCGGTAGCTACGAGCAGTACTTC	CAISSGSYEQYF
TRBD2	TRBJ2-1	few	TRBV20-1	TGCAGTGCTAGAGGAGCTAGCGGGAGGGCCTACAATGAGCAGTTCTTC	CSARGASGRAYNEQFF
TRBD1	TRBJ2-1	.	TRBV12-5	TGTGCTAGTGGAGAAAGGCAGGGGGCTTACAATGAGCAGTTCTTC	CASGERQGAYNEQFF
TRBD1	TRBJ1-3	.	TRBV4-2	TGTGCCAGCAGCCCAGGGGGTCGAAGCTCTGGAAACACCATATATTTT	CASSPGGRSSGNTIYF
TRBD1	TRBJ2-7	few	TRBV7-2	TGTGCCAGCAGCTACCGAGGGACAGGGAAAGGGTTAGAGCAGTACTTC	CASSYRGTGKGLEQYF
.	TRBJ2-3	many	TRBV20-1	TGCAGTGCTAGAGATCCCCAGCACACAGATACGCAGTATTTT	CSARDPQHTDTQYF
.	TRBJ2-5	few	TRBV20-1	TGCAGTGCTAAAGCGGAGACCCAGTACTTC	CSAKAETQYF
TRBD1	TRBJ1-1	many	TRBV12-3/TRBV12-4	TGTGCCAGCACTCAGGGGGCGCGGGGTTGTTTCTTT	CASTQGARGCFF
TRBD2	TRBJ2-5	many	TRBV20-1	TGCTCGGGTGGAGCGGGAGGTTATGTGGAGCAAGAGACCCAGTACTTC	CSGGAGGYVEQETQYF
TRBD2	TRBJ2-1	few	TRBV4-1	TGCGCCAGCAGCCACCCCCCTGCGGGAGGAAGCTACAATGAGCAGTTCTTC	CASSHPPAGGSYNEQFF
TRBD1	TRBJ2-3	many	TRBV28	TGTGCCAGCAGTTGGGACAGGGGAGGGGCAGATACGCAGTATTTT	CASSWDRGGADTQYF
.	TRBJ2-7	.	TRBV20-1	TGCAGTGCTAGATCACTCAACGAGCAGTACTTC	CSARSLNEQYF
.	TRBJ1-5	few	TRBV2	TGTGCCAGCAGTCCATCAGGGAACAATCAGCCCCAGCATTTT	CASSPSGNNQPQHF
TRBD2	TRBJ2-1	.	TRBV7-2	TGTGCCAGCAGACCTAGCGGGACCACCGGGAACAATGAGCAGTTCTTC	CASRPSGTTGNNEQFF
.	TRBJ1-6	few	TRBV5-1	TGCGCCAGCAGCGGCCGGGCGGGGACTAATTCACCCCTCCACTTT	CASSGRAGTNSPLHF
.	TRBJ2-7	.	TRBV10-3	TGTGCCATCAGTCGAGCGACCTACGAGCAGTACTTC	CAISRATYEQYF
.	TRBJ2-7	few	TRBV6-2/TRBV6-3	TGTGCCAGCAGTACGAGACCGCTCTACGAGCAGTACTTC	CASSTRPLYEQYF
.	TRBJ2-1	many	TRBV12-3/TRBV12-4	TGTGCCAGCAGTTTTTACTGGGGCAATGAGCAGTTCTTC	CASSFYWGNEQFF
.	TRBJ2-3	few	TRBV7-9	TGTGCCAGCAGCTTCTTGAGTTACACAGATACGCAGTATTTT	CASSFLSYTDTQYF
.	TRBJ2-5	.	TRBV5-1	TGCGCCAGCAGCCCCGGGGCCCCGGGGGAGACCCAGTACTTC	CASSPGAPGETQYF
.	TRBJ2-3	many	TRBV7-2	TGTGCCAGCAGCTTAGTTCCGGGGAGCACAGATACGCAGTATTTT	CASSLVPGSTDTQYF
TRBD1	TRBJ1-2	few	TRBV7-9	TGTGCCAGCAGCTCTATTCGAATCAGGGGGGACTATGGCTACACCTTC	CASSSIRIRGDYGYTF
TRBD1	TRBJ2-7	many	TRBV29-1	TGCAGCGTGGCCGGGACAGGAGGATACGAGCAGTACTTC	CSVAGTGGYEQYF
.	TRBJ1-5	few	TRBV20-1	TGCAGTGCTAGAGAACCTTGGGGTAGCAATCAGCCCCAGCATTTT	CSAREPWGSNQPQHF
.	TRBJ2-3	few	TRBV6-1	TGTGCCAGCAGAACCCCGGGGGCAGATACGCAGTATTTT	CASRTPGADTQYF
TRBD1	TRBJ1-6	.	TRBV12-3/TRBV12-4	TGTGCCAGCAGTGTACAGGGGGCTGTGTCACCCCTCCACTTT	CASSVQGAVSPLHF
.	TRBJ2-1	few	TRBV7-2	TGTGCCAGCAGCTTAGTTAAGCTTCAACGGGAGTTCTTC	CASSLVKLQREFF
.	TRBJ1-1	.	TRBV6-1	TGTGCCAGCAGTGGGGGACTGGGGCGGGACACTGAAGCTTTCTTT	CASSGGLGRDTEAFF
.	TRBJ2-1	few	TRBV28	TGTGCCAGCAGACAGGACCTGTACAATGAGCAGTTCTTC	CASRQDLYNEQFF
.	TRBJ2-1	few	TRBV20-1	TGCAGTACCCACCGGGTACTCGCCGCGGGAAATGAGCAGTTCTTC	CSTHRVLAAGNEQFF